Following are 24 T cell receptor beta chains from one sample sequenced in a study of blood T cell repertoires in COVID-19. Method: immunoSEQ multiplex PCR; TCRdb's copy keeps in-frame clones and lacks some. The sample gives over 200,000 clones, about 87% of which show up once; approximately 3.5% is in the top ten. Sequenced: PBMCs or T cells enriched from blood (not recorded which). The receptors shown here come from a woman aged 25 to 39 who had been exposed to COVID-19.

The chain links TRBV5-3 to TRBJ2-1; D unclear. TRBV5-3 is annotated as an ORF whose role is uncertain. Trimming stripped 4 bases from V and 0 bases from J, with 11 bases between. This CDR3 has 15 residues. The CDR3 region has the DNA TGTGCCAGAAGCCTGGATGCCAGCTCCTACAATGAGCAGTTCTTC. Translating it yields CARSLDASSYNEQFF.

The V and J genes are TRBV5-8 and TRBJ1-3, with 7 bases fitting TRBD1. Losses at the gene ends were 3 bases for V and 0 bases for J; bases not matched to a gene: 9. The CDR3 runs 17 residues. Germline lookup yields CDR1 SGHTS and CDR2 YDEGEE. This CDR3 is CASSWEDRIFSGNTIYF. In DNA form, the CDR3 reads TGTGCCAGCAGCTGGGAGGACAGGATCTTCTCTGGAAACACCATATATTTT.

The gene calls are TRBV27 and TRBJ2-1; D might be TRBD1 (6 bases). The CDR3 has 13 residues. The V gene lost 5 bases and the J gene lost 5 bases, with 10 bases spanning the gap. Germline-derived CDR1 and CDR2 are MNHEY and SMNVEV (reference sequence). CDR3 protein: CASSGQGNNEQFF. In DNA form, the CDR3 reads TGTGCCAGCAGTGGGCAGGGGAACAATGAGCAGTTCTTC.

The rearrangement uses TRBV9 and TRBJ2-1; TRBD2 might be the D (5 bases). Germline V lookup: CDR1 SGDLS, CDR2 YYNGEE. The CDR3 contains 15 residues. V shed 2 bases and J shed 4 bases, with 13 bases lying between them. The CDR3 is CASSVRAVNYNEQFF. CDR3 in DNA: TGTGCCAGCAGCGTCAGAGCGGTGAATTACAATGAGCAGTTCTTC.

The rearrangement joins TRBV6-5 to TRBJ2-1, with TRBD2 matching 8 bases. J gave up 5 bases and V 8 bases, and 11 bases lay outside the gene matches. Germline CDR1 is MNHEY and CDR2 is SVGAGI. CDR3 size: 15 residues. In DNA, the CDR3 is TGTGCCAGCTCCGAACAGAGACTAGCGCACAATGAGCAGTTCTTC. This codes for CASSEQRLAHNEQFF.

V usage is TRBV7-9 and J usage is TRBJ2-7; 7 bases align to TRBD2. The CDR3 loop spans 13 amino acids. J lost 3 bases, V lost 3 bases, and 2 bases had no gene match. From germline, CDR1 is SEHNR and CDR2 FQNEAQ (reference sequence). In nucleotides, the CDR3 is TGTGCCAGCAGCTTGGGGGGGGACTACGAGCAGTACTTC. Amino acid sequence: CASSLGGDYEQYF.

V usage is TRBV5-4 and J usage is TRBJ2-3, with TRBD2 identical over 9 bases. J lost 4 bases, V lost 2 bases, and 5 bases had no gene match. This CDR3 has 15 amino acids. The germline V gene encodes CDR1 SGHNT and CDR2 YYREEE (reference sequence). The CDR3 coding sequence is TGTGCCAGCAGCTTTCTAGCGGGATACGCAGATACGCAGTATTTT. As protein: CASSFLAGYADTQYF. The whole variable domain, filled in from reference TRBV5-4 and TRBJ2-3, reads ETGVTQSPTHLIKTRGQQVTLRCSSQSGHNTVSWYQQALGQGPQFIFQYYREEENGRGNFPPRFSGLQFPNYSSELNVNALELDDSALYLCASSFLAGYADTQYFGPGTRLTVL.

In its sample, this clone was seen once. The chain combines TRBV20-1 with TRBJ1-2, with D perhaps matching TRBD1 (5 bases). The germline V and J ends were trimmed by 6 bases and 10 bases, with 12 bases remaining between them. Germline V gives CDR1 DFQATT, CDR2 SNEGSKA (reference sequence). The CDR3 runs to 10 residues. The CDR3 is CSAPGGVYTF. DNA for the CDR3: TGCAGTGCCCCGGGGGGGGTCTACACCTTC.

This chain uses TRBV28 with TRBJ1-2; D perhaps matches TRBD1 (5 bases). There are 16 residues in the CDR3. Between the trimmed V and J ends, which lost 6 bases and 6 bases, there was a span of 23 bases. The germline CDR1 and CDR2 sequences are MDHEN and SYDVKM. DNA for the CDR3: TGTGCCAGCAGCCCGAGGGGTCGGGGGTTGAGGGATGGCTACACCTTC. As protein: CASSPRGRGLRDGYTF.

CDR3 sequence reads: CASSLQGARADTQYF. For the CDR3, the DNA is TGCGCCAGCAGCTTACAGGGGGCTAGGGCAGATACGCAGTATTTT. The gene calls are TRBV5-1 and TRBJ2-3; 9 nucleotides line up with TRBD1. The CDR3 has 15 amino acids. J gave up 4 bases and V 2 bases, and 5 bases lay outside the gene matches. The germline V gene encodes CDR1 SGHRS and CDR2 YFSETQ.

The chain uses TRBV10-2 and TRBJ1-1, with 7 bases aligning to TRBD1. J lost 4 bases, V lost 7 bases, and 6 bases had no gene match. The CDR3 has 13 residues. CDR1 and CDR2 (germline): WSHSY, SAAADI. The CDR3 reads CASNRQGPTEAFF. DNA of the CDR3: TGCGCCAGCAACAGACAGGGCCCCACTGAAGCTTTCTTT.

This clone turned up a few times. V and J are TRBV5-1 and TRBJ2-1, with D unresolved. V lost 4 bases, J lost 4 bases, and 15 bases lay in between. CDR3 length: 15 residues. Germline V gives CDR1 SGHRS, CDR2 YFSETQ. The CDR3 nucleotides read TGCGCCAGCAGCCTAGACCCTGACCCATACAATGAGCAGTTCTTC. It encodes CASSLDPDPYNEQFF.

The CDR3 protein is CASSERGQGLREQYF. DNA for the CDR3: TGTGCCAGCAGCGAAAGGGGGCAGGGGCTACGCGAGCAGTACTTC. This chain joins TRBV9 and TRBJ2-7; the match to TRBD1 covers 7 bases. The CDR3 totals 15 residues. Germline V gene lookup returns CDR1 SGDLS and CDR2 YYNGEE. Trimming took 3 bases from V and 6 from J; bases not matched to a gene: 12.

The rearrangement joins TRBV5-5 to TRBJ2-5, with D unclear. This CDR3 has 14 amino acids. Deletions cut 0 bases from V and 1 base from J, with 7 bases between. CDR1 is SGHKS, CDR2 YYEKEE, per germline (reference sequence). CDR3 sequence (DNA): TGTGCCAGCAGCTTGGGTCGAGCCCAAGAGACCCAGTACTTC. This codes for CASSLGRAQETQYF.

V gene TRBV12-5 combines with J gene TRBJ2-5; 13 bases map to TRBD2. Unmatched junction bases numbered 21, after V lost 3 bases and J lost 5 bases. Germline V lookup: CDR1 LGHNT, CDR2 FRNRAP. The CDR3 is 21 amino acids. The CDR3 spells CASGLDRGRGLAGEISETQYF. As DNA, the CDR3 is TGTGCTAGTGGTTTAGACAGGGGACGCGGACTAGCGGGAGAAATATCGGAGACCCAGTACTTC.

This clone was found once. The V gene is TRBV10-2, the J gene TRBJ2-7, with TRBD1 matching over 8 bases. Germline CDR1 and CDR2: WSHSY and SAAADI. CDR3 length: 16 amino acids. V dropped 2 bases and J dropped 0; count of bases not matched to a gene: 6. The CDR3 coding sequence is TGCGCCAGCAGTGAGCCGGACAGGGTGGCCTCCTACGAGCAGTACTTC. Translating it yields CASSEPDRVASYEQYF.

J is TRBJ1-6 and V is TRBV19; D unclear. Per germline, CDR1 LNHDA and CDR2 SQIVND (reference sequence). V lost 3 bases, J lost 8 bases, and 5 bases lay in between. The CDR3 runs 12 residues. The CDR3 nucleotides are TGTGCCAGTAGTATGGCGGATTCACCCCTCCACTTT. It translates to CASSMADSPLHF. The full variable domain, in which reference TRBV19 and TRBJ1-6 provide the parts outside the CDR3, is DGGITQSPKYLFRKEGQNVTLSCEQNLNHDAMYWYRQDPGQGLRLIYYSQIVNDFQKGDIAEGYSVSREKKESFPLTVTSAQKNPTAFYLCASSMADSPLHFGNGTRLTVT.

This clone was observed a handful of times. The rearrangement joins TRBV7-9 to TRBJ2-1, with 9 bases aligning to TRBD2. The CDR3 spans 15 residues. The germline V gene has CDR1 SEHNR and CDR2 FQNEAQ (reference sequence). V trimming: 5 bases; J trimming: 6 bases; junction bases outside the gene matches: 8. The CDR3 reads CASSHSGRTSNEQFF. DNA for the CDR3: TGTGCCAGCAGCCATAGCGGGAGAACTAGCAATGAGCAGTTCTTC.

The chain has TRBV10-3 and TRBJ2-7; D is possibly TRBD2 (6 bases). This CDR3 is 13 amino acids long. Germline CDR1 reads ENHRY; CDR2 reads SYGVKD. V was pared by 5 bases and J by 4 bases, with 12 bases between. The CDR3 loop is CAISSSDQYEQYF. CDR3 in DNA: TGTGCCATCAGTTCTAGCGATCAATACGAGCAGTACTTC.

This chain uses TRBV28 with TRBJ2-2; 14 bases match TRBD2. After removal of 4 bases from V and 3 bases from J, the junction contained 10 bases not matched to a gene. CDR3 length: 19 amino acids. Germline V gives CDR1 MDHEN, CDR2 SYDVKM. CDR3 sequence (DNA): TGTGCCAGCAGTTCCTCGGGGACTAGCGGGAGAGGAGACACCGGGGAGCTGTTTTTT. Translated: CASSSSGTSGRGDTGELFF.

J is TRBJ2-3 and V is TRBV5-1, with 12 positions matching TRBD2. The CDR3 extends over 16 amino acids. Germline assignment: CDR1 SGHRS and CDR2 YFSETQ. V gave up 3 bases and J gave up 0 bases; unmatched junction bases: 2. The CDR3 reads CASSSGTSGSTDTQYF. In DNA form, the CDR3 reads TGCGCCAGCAGCTCTGGGACTAGCGGGAGCACAGATACGCAGTATTTT.

This CDR3 reads CASSGGLYNEQFF. The CDR3 DNA follows: TGTGCCAGCAGCGGTGGACTGTACAATGAGCAGTTCTTC. This sequence joins TRBV9 and TRBJ2-1; a possible D gene is TRBD2 (5 bases). The V gene lost 3 bases and the J gene lost 4 bases, with 8 bases spanning the gap. This CDR3 spans 13 amino acids. Germline V CDR1 and CDR2: SGDLS, YYNGEE.

The chain recombines TRBV28 with TRBJ1-2; 10 bases map to TRBD1. The CDR3 contains 14 residues. Germline V gene lookup returns CDR1 MDHEN and CDR2 SYDVKM. Trimming cost V 3 bases and J 7 bases; bases outside gene matches: 5. CDR3 in DNA: TGTGCCAGCAGTTTCGGGGACAGGGGTTTTGGCTACACCTTC. This gives the protein CASSFGDRGFGYTF.

The chain joins TRBV7-3 to TRBJ2-3; 8 bases map to TRBD2. The germline gives CDR1 SGHTA, CDR2 FQGTGA. Trimming cost V 4 bases and J 6 bases; bases outside gene matches: 9. This CDR3 region has 15 residues. CDR3 DNA: TGTGCCAGCAGCTGGACCGGGACTAGTGGGGATACGCAGTATTTT. Its translation: CASSWTGTSGDTQYF.